Each of the 30 T cell receptor beta chains below was sequenced from the same sample in a study of cytomegalovirus exposure and HLA in healthy donors. The PCR contained 60 Vbeta and 13 Jbeta primers. Repertoires were generated with immunoSEQ multiplex PCR, while TCRdb's copy carries only in-frame clones and drops some. The sample consists of about 140,000 clones, about 79% of them appearing once. What was sequenced was PBMCs. The origin of the receptors is a male donor in good health and CMV-seronegative.

The chain's CDR3 is CASREGVRPLHF. For the CDR3, the DNA is TGTGCCAGCAGAGAGGGAGTGCGGCCCCTCCACTTT. The rearrangement joins TRBV13 to TRBJ1-6; no clear D gene. The germline V gene encodes CDR1 PRHDT and CDR2 FYEKMQ (reference sequence). This CDR3 contains 12 residues. Trimming left V 6 bases short and J 13 bases short, with 13 bases between. Full variable domain (outside the CDR3, taken from reference TRBV13 and TRBJ1-6): AAGVIQSPRHLIKEKRETATLKCYPIPRHDTVYWYQQGPGQDPQFLISFYEKMQSDKGSIPDRFSAQQFSDYHSELNMSSLELGDSALYFCASREGVRPLHFGNGTRLTVT.

This chain joins TRBV19 and TRBJ1-1, with 8 nucleotides matching TRBD1. Germline CDR1 LNHDA, CDR2 SQIVND (reference sequence). This CDR3 has 16 residues. The V segment lost 7 bases and the J segment 1 base; nucleotides outside the gene matches: 11. CDR3 region: CASTILGGTGNTEAFF. The CDR3 DNA sequence: TGTGCCAGTACTATCCTGGGGGGGACAGGGAACACTGAAGCTTTCTTT.

This clone showed up just once. The rearrangement uses TRBV18 and TRBJ2-5; 9 bases align to TRBD1. Germline V gives CDR1 KGHSH, CDR2 LQKENI. The CDR3 covers 18 residues. The J segment lost 2 bases and the V segment lost 4 bases, leaving 14 bases of the junction unmatched. CDR3 coding DNA: TGTGCCAGCTCACACTATACCCCCGGGACAGGGAATCAAGAGACCCAGTACTTC. It encodes CASSHYTPGTGNQETQYF.

The chain recombines TRBV12-5 with TRBJ2-7; 7 positions match TRBD1. V lost 5 bases and J lost 3; bases outside the gene matches: 7. The CDR3 loop spans 14 amino acids. Looked up from germline, CDR1 is LGHNT and CDR2 is FRNRAP. The CDR3 DNA follows: TGTGCTAGTGGTCGAGGGGCAGGGGGCTACGAGCAGTACTTC. It translates to CASGRGAGGYEQYF.

This clone was recorded only once. The chain joins TRBV7-9 to TRBJ1-2, with 10 bases lining up with TRBD1. The CDR3 sequence is 16 residues long. V lost 5 bases, J lost 2 bases, and 8 bases stayed unmatched. Per the germline V gene, CDR1 is SEHNR and CDR2 is FQNEAQ (reference sequence). CDR3 bases: TGTGCCAGCAGCGCAAGACAGGGGGCGCGGAACTATGGCTACACCTTC. This gives the protein CASSARQGARNYGYTF.

The chain uses TRBV29-1 and TRBJ1-1; D is unresolved. Germline assignment: CDR1 SQVTM and CDR2 ANQGSEA. V gave up 6 bases and J gave up 8 bases, with 16 bases separating them. This CDR3 contains 12 residues. The CDR3 DNA is TGCAGCGTGCGGGTTATAGGGCAGGAAGCTTTCTTT. The encoded protein is CSVRVIGQEAFF.

This clone was counted between two and nine times. The chain joins TRBV19 to TRBJ1-5; D is unresolved. From germline, CDR1 is LNHDA and CDR2 SQIVND (reference sequence). Trimming pared 7 bases from V and 0 bases from J, leaving 13 bases between. The CDR3 loop spans 15 amino acids. The CDR3 coding sequence is TGTGCCAGTACCTGGAGGACGGATAGCAATCAGCCCCAGCATTTT. Amino acids: CASTWRTDSNQPQHF.

This chain connects TRBV10-3 to TRBJ1-1; tentatively, D is TRBD1 (6 bases). V was pared by 4 bases and J by 1 base, with 7 bases between. Germline values: CDR1 ENHRY, CDR2 SYGVKD. The CDR3 length is 13 residues. The CDR3 DNA reads TGTGCCATCAGTGCGACAGGGAACACTGAAGCTTTCTTT. This translates into CAISATGNTEAFF.

This chain uses TRBV13 with TRBJ1-6; 7 bases agree with TRBD1. This CDR3 is built from 15 residues. Trimming removed 5 bases from V and 5 bases from J; junction bases left unmatched: 6. CDR1 and CDR2 from the germline V gene are PRHDT and FYEKMQ (reference sequence). CDR3 residues: CASSQQGPHNSPLHF. Written as DNA, the CDR3 is TGTGCCAGCAGCCAACAGGGGCCCCATAATTCACCCCTCCACTTT.

The CDR3 coding sequence is TGTGCCAGCAGCTTCCGACAGGTTGCTAACTATGGCTACACCTTC. This sequence encodes CASSFRQVANYGYTF. This sequence joins TRBV5-8 and TRBJ1-2, with D perhaps matching TRBD1 (6 bases). V gave up 2 bases and J gave up 0 bases, with 11 bases separating them. From germline, CDR1 is SGHTS and CDR2 YDEGEE. This CDR3 contains 15 residues.

The gene calls are TRBV5-6 and TRBJ2-2; 10 positions agree with TRBD1. CDR1 is SGHDT, CDR2 YYEEEE, per germline. With V trimmed by 5 bases and J by 4 bases, 2 bases remained unmatched. The CDR3 contains 14 residues. In DNA form, the CDR3 reads TGTGCCAGCAGTTGGGACAGGGGCACCGGGGAGCTGTTTTTT. It yields the protein CASSWDRGTGELFF. Full variable domain (remainder filled in from reference TRBV5-6 and TRBJ2-2): DAGVTQSPTHLIKTRGQQVTLRCSPKSGHDTVSWYQQALGQGPQFIFQYYEEEERQRGNFPDRFSGHQFPNYSSELNVNALLLGDSALYLCASSWDRGTGELFFGEGSRLTVL.

This sequence joins TRBV2 and TRBJ2-5; 8 nucleotides line up with TRBD2. The V segment lost 1 base and the J segment 5 bases; nucleotides outside the gene matches: 15. The CDR3 consists of 18 residues. CDR1 SNHLY and CDR2 FYNNEI come from the germline V gene. CDR3 sequence reads: CASSEGRVSGIVGETQYF. The CDR3 DNA reads TGTGCCAGCAGTGAAGGTCGGGTTAGCGGGATAGTAGGGGAGACCCAGTACTTC.

Concerning this clone itself: Germline is not matched at one junction end, which may reflect a read error. This chain links TRBV7-9 with TRBJ2-7, with unresolved D. CDR3 size: 14 residues. Germline loops: CDR1 SEHNR, CDR2 FQNEAQ (reference sequence). In DNA, the CDR3 is TGTTCCAGCACTCCTATGGGCAGAGTCTACGAGCAGTACTTC. Amino acid sequence: CSSTPMGRVYEQYF. The variable domain in full, completed from reference TRBV7-9 and TRBJ2-7, reads DTGVSQNPRHKITKRGQNVTFRCDPISEHNRLYWYRQTLGQGPEFLTYFQNEAQLEKSRLLSDRFSAERPKGSFSTLEIQRTEQGDSAMYLCSSTPMGRVYEQYFGPGTRLTVT.

This chain uses TRBV5-1 with TRBJ1-1, with a weak D call TRBD1 (6 bases). Germline V lookup: CDR1 SGHRS, CDR2 YFSETQ. The V end was cut by 0 bases, the J end by 5 bases, with 14 bases between. CDR3 size: 15 residues. The CDR3 here is CASSLVATGSTEAFF. The CDR3 DNA reads as TGCGCCAGCAGCTTGGTCGCTACAGGGAGTACTGAAGCTTTCTTT.

V gene TRBV5-5 combines with J gene TRBJ2-3; no clear D gene. This CDR3 region has 18 residues. The germline CDR1 and CDR2 sequences are SGHKS and YYEKEE (reference sequence). V was trimmed by 4 bases and J by 0 bases, leaving 21 bases between them. This CDR3 reads CASSHVSFRETSTDTQYF. CDR3 nucleotides: TGTGCCAGCAGCCATGTATCATTCCGAGAAACTAGCACAGATACGCAGTATTTT.

The gene calls are TRBV6-5 and TRBJ1-1, with D possibly matching TRBD1 (6 bases). In germline, CDR1 is MNHEY, CDR2 SVGAGI. Trimming took off 10 bases at V and 2 bases at J, with 17 bases between the two ends. The CDR3 has 14 residues. The CDR3 loop reads CATNERTANTEAFF. The CDR3 nucleotides read TGTGCCACCAACGAACGGACAGCAAACACTGAAGCTTTCTTT.

The V and J genes are TRBV30 and TRBJ1-6, with D unclear. CDR1 is GTSNPN and CDR2 is SVGIG in the germline V gene (reference sequence). The CDR3 contains 13 residues. V shed 5 bases and J shed 9 bases, with 14 bases lying between them. CDR3 coding DNA: TGTGCCTGGGAGAATAAACGGGGTTCACCCCTCCACTTT. This translates into CAWENKRGSPLHF.

The V gene is TRBV11-2, the J gene TRBJ2-5, with 11 bases fitting TRBD2. The CDR3 is made up of 16 amino acids. CDR1 and CDR2 from the germline V gene are SGHAT and FQNNGV. The V gene end was trimmed by 5 bases and the J gene end by 5 bases; junction bases not matched to a gene: 10. The DNA of the CDR3 is TGTGCCAGCAGCCTTGGGGAGACTAGCGGGATTGAGACCCAGTACTTC. It encodes CASSLGETSGIETQYF.

This chain connects TRBV10-3 to TRBJ1-1, with 8 bases matching TRBD1. CDR1 is ENHRY, CDR2 SYGVKD, per germline. The CDR3 contains 18 residues. Losses at the gene ends were 2 bases for V and 0 bases for J; bases not matched to a gene: 11. The CDR3 DNA reads as TGTGCCATCAGTGAGCAGGGGGCGCAAGGAATTATGAACACTGAAGCTTTCTTT. Translated: CAISEQGAQGIMNTEAFF.

The CDR3 loop is CASSPLAGDSYEQYF. The CDR3 nucleotides are TGTGCCAGCTCACCTCTAGCGGGGGATTCCTACGAGCAGTACTTC. V gene TRBV18 combines with J gene TRBJ2-7, with TRBD2 matching 10 bases. CDR1 is KGHSH and CDR2 is LQKENI in the germline V gene. V lost 3 bases and J lost 1; bases outside the gene matches: 3. The CDR3 runs to 15 residues. Based on the CDR3 plus reference TRBV18 and TRBJ2-7, the full variable domain is NAGVMQNPRHLVRRRGQEARLRCSPMKGHSHVYWYRQLPEEGLKFMVYLQKENIIDESGMPKERFSAEFPKEGPSILRIQQVVRGDSAAYFCASSPLAGDSYEQYFGPGTRLTVT.

The chain joins TRBV7-9 to TRBJ2-3, with D perhaps matching TRBD2 (6 bases). Trimming stripped 5 bases from V and 0 bases from J, with 15 bases between. Germline V gene data show CDR1 as SEHNR and CDR2 as FQNEAQ (reference sequence). The CDR3 is made up of 16 amino acids. CDR3 in DNA: TGTGCCAGCAGCCTATGGAGGGACTTCAGCACAGATACGCAGTATTTT. Its translation is CASSLWRDFSTDTQYF.

The rearrangement joins TRBV7-9 to TRBJ2-1; TRBD2 matches at 9 bases. Germline V CDR1 and CDR2: SEHNR, FQNEAQ (reference sequence). The V and J ends lost 5 bases and 0 bases, in that order; junction bases with no gene match: 8. This CDR3 has 17 residues. CDR3 bases: TGTGCCAGCAGCGGGCGGGGGGGAGTACTCTCCTACAATGAGCAGTTCTTC. Translating it yields CASSGRGGVLSYNEQFF.

This chain uses TRBV7-9 with TRBJ2-7, with 10 bases lining up with TRBD1. With 4 bases clipped from V and 6 bases from J, the junction kept 12 bases outside the gene matches. The CDR3 consists of 16 residues. From germline, CDR1 is SEHNR and CDR2 FQNEAQ (reference sequence). The CDR3 here is CASSSGWRDRGFEQYF. CDR3 DNA: TGTGCCAGCAGCTCGGGGTGGCGGGACAGGGGCTTCGAGCAGTACTTC.

The gene calls are TRBV4-3 and TRBJ2-5; 9 bases are a match to TRBD2. CDR1 and CDR2 (germline): LGHNA, YSLEER. The CDR3 sequence is 15 residues long. The V and J ends lost 3 bases and 5 bases, in that order; junction bases with no gene match: 7. In DNA form, the CDR3 reads TGCGCCAGCAGCCACCGGGCTAGCGGGGCGGAGACCCAGTACTTC. Protein product: CASSHRASGAETQYF.

This chain uses TRBV25-1 with TRBJ1-1; 8 nucleotides agree with TRBD1. The length of the CDR3 is 15 residues. Germline trimming cut 4 bases from V and 5 bases from J; bases unmatched to any gene: 9. The germline V gene encodes CDR1 MGHDK and CDR2 SYGVNS. The DNA of the CDR3 is TGTGCCAGCAGTGTGGATGCAGGGGGCCTAACTGAAGCTTTCTTT. Translating it yields CASSVDAGGLTEAFF.

The DNA for the CDR3 is TGTGCCAGCAGCCCGGGACTAGCGGGAGGGGATGAGCAGTTCTTC. Residues: CASSPGLAGGDEQFF. The chain recombines TRBV9 with TRBJ2-1; 16 positions match TRBD2. J lost 8 bases, V lost 4 bases, and 3 bases had no gene match. Germline lookup yields CDR1 SGDLS and CDR2 YYNGEE. CDR3 size: 15 residues.

In this sample, this clone turned up once. V usage is TRBV29-1 and J usage is TRBJ2-2; TRBD2 agrees at 14 bases. Germline V gene sequence: CDR1 SQVTM, CDR2 ANQGSEA. CDR3 size: 15 residues. Germline trimming cut 7 bases from V and 6 bases from J; bases unmatched to any gene: 7. The CDR3 DNA is TGCAGCGCAGGACTAGCGGGAGGATCGGCCGGGGAGCTGTTTTTT. Protein sequence: CSAGLAGGSAGELFF.

Turning to this clone: At one end, the junction sequence differs from germline, possibly due to a read error. The chain employs TRBV5-4 and TRBJ1-4; perhaps TRBD1 as D (6 bases). Per germline, CDR1 SGHNT and CDR2 YYREEE (reference sequence). The length of the CDR3 is 15 residues. The CDR3 DNA sequence: TGTGCCAGCAGCTTGGCCCAGGGGTGGAATGAAATACTGTTTTTT. Its translation is CASSLAQGWNEILFF.

For the CDR3, the DNA is TGTGCCAGTAGTATCGGGACTAGCGACACAGATACGCAGTATTTT. Encoded protein: CASSIGTSDTDTQYF. The V gene is TRBV19, the J gene TRBJ2-3; 10 nucleotides match TRBD2. The trim removed 3 bases at V and 2 bases at J, leaving 2 bases unmatched. CDR1 is LNHDA, CDR2 SQIVND, per germline (reference sequence). The CDR3 loop spans 15 amino acids. Supplemented by reference TRBV19 and TRBJ2-3, the full variable domain reads DGGITQSPKYLFRKEGQNVTLSCEQNLNHDAMYWYRQDPGQGLRLIYYSQIVNDFQKGDIAEGYSVSREKKESFPLTVTSAQKNPTAFYLCASSIGTSDTDTQYFGPGTRLTVL.

V gene TRBV6-1 combines with J gene TRBJ1-1; tentatively, D is TRBD1 (6 bases). The CDR3 has 15 amino acids. Germline-derived CDR1 and CDR2 are MNHNS and SASEGT. V was shortened by 3 bases and J by 4 bases, with 15 bases between the two germline ends. CDR3 bases: TGTGCCAGCAGTGACCCCAGGGGTGGGCGCACTGAAGCTTTCTTT. Protein sequence: CASSDPRGGRTEAFF.